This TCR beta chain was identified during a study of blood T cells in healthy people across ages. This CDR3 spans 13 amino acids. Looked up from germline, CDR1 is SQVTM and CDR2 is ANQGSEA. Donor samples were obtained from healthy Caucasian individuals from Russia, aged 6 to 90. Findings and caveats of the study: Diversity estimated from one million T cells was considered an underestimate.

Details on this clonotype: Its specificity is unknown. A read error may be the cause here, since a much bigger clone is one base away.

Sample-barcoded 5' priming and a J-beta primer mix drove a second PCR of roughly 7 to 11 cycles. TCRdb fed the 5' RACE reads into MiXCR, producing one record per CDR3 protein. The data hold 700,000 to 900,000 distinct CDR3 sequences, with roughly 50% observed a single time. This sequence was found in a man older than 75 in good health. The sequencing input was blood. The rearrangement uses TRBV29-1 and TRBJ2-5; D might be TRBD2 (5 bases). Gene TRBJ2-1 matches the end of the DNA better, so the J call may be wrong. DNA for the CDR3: TGCAGCGTTGAAGCGGGGTACCAAGAGACCCAGTTCTTC. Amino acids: CSVEAGYQETQFF.